This T cell receptor beta chain was sequenced for a study of T cells in Graves' hyperthyroidism and ophthalmopathy. Overall study results and limits: A 13 V-J signature model discriminated ophthalmopathy versus stable hyperthyroidism. Blood samples included most of the expanded thyroid clonotypes exceeding 0.001.

TCR beta CDR3 regions were amplified from RNA transcripts. Primed by the HTBI set, a first-round RT-PCR was run on the TCR CDR3. TCRdb reanalysed the multiplex PCR reads using MiXCR and keeps one entry per CDR3 protein. In the table there are 200,000 to 250,000 distinct CDR3 sequences, less than 20% of which are singletons. V lost 6 bases, J lost 3 bases, and 8 bases lay in between. Germline V gene sequence: CDR1 WSHSY, CDR2 SAAADI. The CDR3 runs 13 residues. This clonotype was found a few times. As yet, its antigen is unknown. Inclusion characteristics of ophthalmopathy patients comprised a Clinical Activity Score of at least 3, a NOSPECS grade of at least 4, and duration under 3 months.

Sample: blood. The gene calls are TRBV10-2 and TRBJ2-2; D not resolved. The TCR was taken from a woman under 30 with Graves' ophthalmopathy. CDR3 bases: TGCGCCAGCAGGTCGGCCGACACCGGGGAGCTGTTTTTT. As protein: CASRSADTGELFF.